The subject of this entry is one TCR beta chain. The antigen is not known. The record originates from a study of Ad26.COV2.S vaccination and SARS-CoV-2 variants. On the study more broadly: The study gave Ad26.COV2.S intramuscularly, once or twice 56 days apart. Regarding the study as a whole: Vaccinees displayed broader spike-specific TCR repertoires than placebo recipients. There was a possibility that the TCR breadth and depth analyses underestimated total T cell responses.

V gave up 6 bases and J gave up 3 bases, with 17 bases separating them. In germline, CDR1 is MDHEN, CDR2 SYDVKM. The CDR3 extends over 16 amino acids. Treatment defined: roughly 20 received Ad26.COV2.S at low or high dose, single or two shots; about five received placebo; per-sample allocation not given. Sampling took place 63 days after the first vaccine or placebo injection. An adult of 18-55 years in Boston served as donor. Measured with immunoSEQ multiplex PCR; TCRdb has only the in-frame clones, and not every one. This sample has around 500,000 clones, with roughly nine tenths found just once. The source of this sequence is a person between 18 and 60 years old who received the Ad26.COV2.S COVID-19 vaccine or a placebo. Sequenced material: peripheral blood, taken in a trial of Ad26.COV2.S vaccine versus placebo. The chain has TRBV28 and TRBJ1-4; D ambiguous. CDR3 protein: CASSSSLTRANEKLFF. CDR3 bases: TGTGCCAGCAGCAGCTCCCTGACGCGGGCTAATGAAAAACTGTTTTTT.